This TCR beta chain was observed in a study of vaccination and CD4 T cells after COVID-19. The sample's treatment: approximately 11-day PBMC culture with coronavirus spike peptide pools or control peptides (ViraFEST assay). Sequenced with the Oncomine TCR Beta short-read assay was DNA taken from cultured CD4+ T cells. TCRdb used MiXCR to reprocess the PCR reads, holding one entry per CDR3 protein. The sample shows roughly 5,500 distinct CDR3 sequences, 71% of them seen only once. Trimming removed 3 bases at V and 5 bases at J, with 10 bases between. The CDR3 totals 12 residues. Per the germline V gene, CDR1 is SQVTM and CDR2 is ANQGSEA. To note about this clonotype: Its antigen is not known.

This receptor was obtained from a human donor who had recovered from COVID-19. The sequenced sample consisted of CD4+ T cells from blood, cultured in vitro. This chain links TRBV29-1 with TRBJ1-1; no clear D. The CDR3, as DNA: TGCAGCGTTGAGCCCGACCGGACTGAAGCTTTCTTT. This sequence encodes CSVEPDRTEAFF.